The rows below give T cell receptor beta chains drawn from one sample of a study of patients and donors after allogeneic stem cell transplantation. In TCRdb, the RT-PCR reads were re-called with MiXCR into one record per CDR3 protein. The repertoire includes 80,000 to 90,000 distinct CDR3 sequences, roughly 50% of them detected once, and around 60% sits in the top ten. Input material: blood, either unsorted or a sorted T cell fraction (not recorded which). The receptors shown here come from a human donor who was either an allogeneic HSCT recipient or a stem cell or donor lymphocyte infusion donor (not recorded which). It is not recorded whose cells these are; they may come from a transplant donor. CDR3s leave out the opening cysteine and the closing phenylalanine or tryptophan. The D gene is left open where the match is weak. Size values are once, few and many counts, or a class for expanded clones, and some rows have none.

V	J	size	D	CDR3
TRBV18	TRBJ1-4	few	-	ASSPPTDEKLF
TRBV24-1	TRBJ2-1	-	TRBD2	ATSGVAGDINEQF
TRBV12-3/TRBV12-4	TRBJ1-4	-	-	ASSRGGQMGWKLF
TRBV27	TRBJ2-7	few	-	ASSLTRGSIWQY
TRBV29-1	TRBJ1-6	-	-	SPEVEEKDGSPLH
TRBV12-3/TRBV12-4	TRBJ1-1	-	-	ASSLVRLEAF
TRBV20-1	TRBJ2-7	-	-	SAMDSPDEQY
TRBV5-1	TRBJ1-3	-	-	ASSSRTGNGNTIY
TRBV27	TRBJ1-1	-	-	ASSPDPPPVEAF
TRBV4-3	TRBJ1-6	few	TRBD1	ASSHDRAGGNNSPLH